Shown below are 23 T cell receptor beta chains from a single sample sequenced in a study of cytomegalovirus exposure and HLA in healthy donors. 13 Jbeta primers and 60 Vbeta primers were used for the PCR. Generated by immunoSEQ multiplex PCR, the TCRdb table keeps only in-frame clones and is missing some. The repertoire has under 200,000 clones, roughly 70% of them found once; the top ten carry 2.5% to 3.5%. Material: PBMCs. The source of these receptors is a woman aged 45-59 years in good health and CMV-seropositive.

This chain joins TRBV5-1 and TRBJ2-3; tentatively, D is TRBD1 (7 bases). The CDR3 is 14 residues long. V lost 4 bases to trimming and J lost 2 bases, with 11 bases between them. Germline V lookup: CDR1 SGHRS, CDR2 YFSETQ. DNA for the CDR3: TGCGCCAGCAGCACCAGGGGGGACACAGATACGCAGTATTTT. It yields the protein CASSTRGDTDTQYF. The full variable domain, rest sourced from reference TRBV5-1 and TRBJ2-3, is KAGVTQTPRYLIKTRGQQVTLSCSPISGHRSVSWYQQTPGQGLQFLFEYFSETQRNKGNFPGRFSGRQFSNSRSEMNVSTLELGDSALYLCASSTRGDTDTQYFGPGTRLTVL.

This chain connects TRBV11-2 to TRBJ1-6, with D tentatively TRBD1 (6 bases). Trimming shortened V by 5 bases and J by 5 bases, and 22 bases separated the two germline ends. This CDR3 has 18 amino acids. Germline-derived CDR1 and CDR2 are SGHAT and FQNNGV. The CDR3 region has the DNA TGTGCCAGCAGCCTCGAGGGGGGGCGCACCCTCCATAATTCACCCCTCCACTTT. It codes for CASSLEGGRTLHNSPLHF.

V usage is TRBV11-2 and J usage is TRBJ2-5; tentative D call: TRBD1 (5 bases). Trimming stripped 5 bases from V and 2 bases from J, with 21 bases between. From germline, CDR1 is SGHAT and CDR2 FQNNGV. The CDR3 is made up of 17 amino acids. The CDR3 sequence: CASSPTFGRDSQETQYF. For the CDR3, the DNA is TGTGCCAGCAGCCCAACCTTCGGCAGAGACAGTCAAGAGACCCAGTACTTC.

The J gene is TRBJ2-2, the V gene TRBV18; 7 nucleotides line up with TRBD1. This CDR3 has 17 residues. V was pared by 0 bases and J by 5 bases, with 9 bases of the junction left unmatched. CDR1 is KGHSH and CDR2 is LQKENI in the germline V gene. The CDR3 DNA reads as TGTGCCAGCTCACCACCCGGGACAGACATAAGGACCGGGGAGCTGTTTTTT. It is translated as CASSPPGTDIRTGELFF. Drawing the rest from reference TRBV18 and TRBJ2-2, the complete variable domain is NAGVMQNPRHLVRRRGQEARLRCSPMKGHSHVYWYRQLPEEGLKFMVYLQKENIIDESGMPKERFSAEFPKEGPSILRIQQVVRGDSAAYFCASSPPGTDIRTGELFFGEGSRLTVL.

The V call is TRBV9, the J call TRBJ1-1; no definite D call. The germline CDR1 and CDR2 sequences are SGDLS and YYNGEE. This CDR3 region has 16 residues. Trimming left V 0 bases short and J 1 base short, with 13 bases between. CDR3 sequence reads: CASSVAPDWRNTEAFF. CDR3 nucleotides: TGTGCCAGCAGCGTAGCCCCAGACTGGCGGAACACTGAAGCTTTCTTT.

DNA of the CDR3: TGCGCCAGCAGCGAGGGGACAGGGGGCTCAGCTTATGGCTACACCTTC. It encodes CASSEGTGGSAYGYTF. The chain combines TRBV5-1 with TRBJ1-2, with 12 bases aligning to TRBD1. The V gene's germline CDR1 is SGHRS and CDR2 YFSETQ. Unmatched junction bases numbered 9, after V lost 4 bases and J lost 5 bases. The CDR3 has 16 amino acids.

V usage is TRBV4-1 and J usage is TRBJ2-7; 10 bases are shared with TRBD2. CDR3 length equals 17 residues. J lost 0 bases, V lost 1 base, and 6 bases had no gene match. Germline V gene data show CDR1 as MGHRA and CDR2 as YSYEKL. This CDR3 is CASSQVPSGGASYEQYF. The CDR3 bases are TGCGCCAGCAGCCAAGTTCCAAGCGGGGGGGCCTCCTACGAGCAGTACTTC.

This chain joins TRBV7-6 and TRBJ1-1, with D possibly matching TRBD1 (5 bases). CDR1 is SGHVS, CDR2 FNYEAQ, per germline. The V gene lost 2 bases and the J gene lost 4 bases, with 11 bases spanning the gap. The CDR3 totals 14 residues. CDR3 sequence (DNA): TGTGCCAGCAGCTTAATCGGGGGAGGCACTGAAGCTTTCTTT. Residues: CASSLIGGGTEAFF.

This sequence joins TRBV2 and TRBJ2-1; a weak D match, TRBD1 (5 bases). The germline gives CDR1 SNHLY, CDR2 FYNNEI. The germline V and J ends were trimmed by 3 bases and 4 bases, with 13 bases remaining between them. The CDR3 extends over 15 amino acids. The CDR3 loop reads CASSDIGAAYNEQFF. CDR3 coding DNA: TGTGCCAGCAGTGATATAGGGGCGGCGTACAATGAGCAGTTCTTC.

The V and J genes are TRBV7-8 and TRBJ1-1, with 7 nucleotides matching TRBD1. The germline CDR1 and CDR2 sequences are SGHVS and FQNEAQ. The CDR3 length is 15 residues. Trimming cost V 5 bases and J 1 base; bases outside gene matches: 7. The CDR3 spells CASSHRQGRNTEAFF. CDR3 bases: TGTGCCAGCAGCCATAGACAGGGTCGGAACACTGAAGCTTTCTTT.

V is TRBV7-9 and J is TRBJ1-6; 10 bases fit TRBD1. Trimming took 5 bases from V and 11 from J; bases not matched to a gene: 6. The CDR3 length is 14 residues. CDR1 is SEHNR, CDR2 FQNEAQ, per germline (reference sequence). CDR3 protein: CASSLPGQGTPLHF. Written as DNA, the CDR3 is TGTGCCAGCAGCCTACCGGGACAGGGGACACCCCTCCACTTT.

The chain employs TRBV4-2 and TRBJ2-4, with TRBD2 identical over 8 bases. The CDR3 consists of 18 residues. With 4 bases clipped from V and 0 bases from J, the junction kept 11 bases outside the gene matches. The germline CDR1 and CDR2 sequences are LGHNA and YNFKEQ. CDR3 amino acids: CASSPMASGYLAKNIQYF. In DNA, the CDR3 is TGTGCCAGCAGCCCAATGGCTAGCGGGTATTTAGCCAAAAACATTCAGTACTTC.

This chain joins TRBV6-1 and TRBJ1-6, with TRBD1 matching 8 bases. The CDR3 covers 17 residues. Germline V gene lookup returns CDR1 MNHNS and CDR2 SASEGT. With 4 bases clipped from V and 6 bases from J, the junction kept 11 bases outside the gene matches. As DNA, the CDR3 is TGTGCCAGCAGTGTAAGAACAGGGGGAGACAGTAATTCACCCCTCCACTTT. Amino acids: CASSVRTGGDSNSPLHF.

The rearrangement joins TRBV6-5 to TRBJ1-2, with D unresolved. The germline V and J ends were trimmed by 7 bases and 3 bases, with 9 bases remaining between them. This CDR3 has 12 residues. Germline CDR1 is MNHEY and CDR2 is SVGAGI. CDR3 nucleotides: TGTGCCAGCACCCGCGACTACTATGGCTACACCTTC. It encodes CASTRDYYGYTF.

The V gene is TRBV5-6, the J gene TRBJ1-1; 7 bases align to TRBD1. Germline assignment: CDR1 SGHDT and CDR2 YYEEEE. Trimming at V came to 4 bases and at J to 2 bases, leaving 8 bases not matched to a gene. The CDR3 totals 15 residues. The CDR3 protein is CASSIWTGKNTEAFF. The DNA of the CDR3 is TGTGCCAGCAGCATCTGGACAGGAAAAAACACTGAAGCTTTCTTT.

This chain links TRBV5-1 with TRBJ2-5, with 7 positions matching TRBD1. The CDR3 runs 13 residues. With V trimmed by 2 bases and J by 5 bases, 3 bases remained unmatched. The germline CDR1 and CDR2 sequences are SGHRS and YFSETQ. The CDR3 DNA follows: TGCGCCAGCAGCTTCGGCAGGGGGGAGACCCAGTACTTC. This sequence encodes CASSFGRGETQYF. Full variable domain (missing parts from reference TRBV5-1 and TRBJ2-5): KAGVTQTPRYLIKTRGQQVTLSCSPISGHRSVSWYQQTPGQGLQFLFEYFSETQRNKGNFPGRFSGRQFSNSRSEMNVSTLELGDSALYLCASSFGRGETQYFGPGTRLLVL.

The chain combines TRBV28 with TRBJ1-4; tentative D call: TRBD1 (5 bases). The germline V gene encodes CDR1 MDHEN and CDR2 SYDVKM. Trimming took off 5 bases at V and 7 bases at J, with 17 bases between the two ends. The CDR3 consists of 15 residues. CDR3 nucleotide sequence: TGTGCCAGCAGTAGATCGACAGAAGGCGGTGAAAAACTGTTTTTT. The encoded protein is CASSRSTEGGEKLFF. Full variable domain (outside the CDR3, taken from reference TRBV28 and TRBJ1-4): DVKVTQSSRYLVKRTGEKVFLECVQDMDHENMFWYRQDPGLGLRLIYFSYDVKMKEKGDIPEGYSVSREKKERFSLILESASTNQTSMYLCASSRSTEGGEKLFFGSGTQLSVL.

This sequence joins TRBV7-9 and TRBJ2-1; tentatively, D is TRBD2 (6 bases). This CDR3 contains 14 residues. The ends were cut back, 5 bases at V and 7 bases at J, with 15 bases in the middle. The V gene's germline CDR1 is SEHNR and CDR2 FQNEAQ (reference sequence). The CDR3 coding sequence is TGTGCCAGCAGCGTCTCGACTAGTTCAAATGAGCAGTTCTTC. Amino acids: CASSVSTSSNEQFF.

The V call is TRBV18, the J call TRBJ1-2; the D gene is possibly TRBD1 (6 bases). Germline V CDR1 and CDR2: KGHSH, LQKENI. This CDR3 comprises 13 residues. With 2 bases removed from V and 8 bases from J, the gap between germline ends came to 12 bases. CDR3 nucleotide sequence: TGTGCCAGCTCACCAAGGGGGGGTGAAGGCTACACCTTC. Translated: CASSPRGGEGYTF.

This clone was counted a single time. The chain combines TRBV18 with TRBJ1-4, with 7 bases fitting TRBD1. The CDR3 covers 16 residues. Per the germline V gene, CDR1 is KGHSH and CDR2 is LQKENI. With V trimmed by 3 bases and J by 3 bases, 7 bases remained unmatched. The CDR3 loop is CASSPAVRGANEKLFF. DNA of the CDR3: TGTGCCAGCTCACCGGCAGTCAGGGGGGCTAATGAAAAACTGTTTTTT. Using reference TRBV18 and TRBJ1-4 for the parts outside the CDR3, the full variable domain is NAGVMQNPRHLVRRRGQEARLRCSPMKGHSHVYWYRQLPEEGLKFMVYLQKENIIDESGMPKERFSAEFPKEGPSILRIQQVVRGDSAAYFCASSPAVRGANEKLFFGSGTQLSVL.

The rearrangement joins TRBV18 to TRBJ1-1; D gene uncertain. The germline V gene encodes CDR1 KGHSH and CDR2 LQKENI. Deletions cut 3 bases from V and 3 bases from J, with 11 bases between. This CDR3 comprises 14 residues. DNA of the CDR3: TGTGCCAGCTCACCTACCCCCGGGGACACTGAAGCTTTCTTT. This encodes CASSPTPGDTEAFF.

V gene TRBV5-1 combines with J gene TRBJ1-5; D gene ambiguous. The germline CDR1 and CDR2 sequences are SGHRS and YFSETQ. The CDR3 consists of 15 residues. Trimming pared 2 bases from V and 3 bases from J, leaving 12 bases between. The CDR3, as DNA: TGCGCCAGCAGCTTAATCCCAGGCGACAATCAGCCCCAGCATTTT. This encodes CASSLIPGDNQPQHF.

The chain couples TRBV5-1 to TRBJ2-1; D is perhaps TRBD2 (7 bases). Germline CDR1 SGHRS, CDR2 YFSETQ. The CDR3 is made up of 15 amino acids. The germline V and J ends were trimmed by 0 bases and 7 bases, with 14 bases remaining between them. CDR3 sequence: CASSLVSSGTNEQFF. DNA of the CDR3: TGCGCCAGCAGCTTGGTATCCAGCGGGACAAATGAGCAGTTCTTC.